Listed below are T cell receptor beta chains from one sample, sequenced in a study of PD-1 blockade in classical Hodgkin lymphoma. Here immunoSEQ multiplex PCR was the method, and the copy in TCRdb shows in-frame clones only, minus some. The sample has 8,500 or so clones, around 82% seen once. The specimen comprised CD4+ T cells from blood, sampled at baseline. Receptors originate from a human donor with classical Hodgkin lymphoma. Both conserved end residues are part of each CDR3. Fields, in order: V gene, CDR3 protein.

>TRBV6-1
CASSDSGRRNTGELFF
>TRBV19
CASTLRTGGQETQYF
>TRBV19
CASSIAAQENQPQHF
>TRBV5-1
CASSLAFTDTQYF
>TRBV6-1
CASRTSGRAYEQYF
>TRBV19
CASSNGAGTDTQYF
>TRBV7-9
CASSRQGTEAFF
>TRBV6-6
CASSRPGPPATEAFF
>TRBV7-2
CASSLGRRNEQFF
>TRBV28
CASGPVLYGYTF
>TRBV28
CASSIPPGQGVLGYTF
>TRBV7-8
CASSWDTSYEQYF
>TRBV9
CASSVGEGSLIYGYTF
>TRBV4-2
CASSQGQGALGTEAFF
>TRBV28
CASSLFNTEAFF
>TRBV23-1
CASSQYSLEETQYF
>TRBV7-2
CASSSGLSYEQYF
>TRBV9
CALWKGGGETQYF
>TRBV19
CASSMMLAGANEQFF
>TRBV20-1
CSAKDRGQAFF
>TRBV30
CAWKQGTTLQETQYF
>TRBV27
CASSPTLGTQYF
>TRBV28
CASSLFGLAGYNEQFF
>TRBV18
CASSPQNSPNEKLFF
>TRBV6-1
CASTRPSGTFGEQFF
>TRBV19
CASSMGRGRANTGELFF
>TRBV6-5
CASSYSSGVSTGELFF
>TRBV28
CASSSSTGLGTTTDTQYF
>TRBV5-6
CASSFPGTGGLFF
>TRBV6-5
CASIQARVGEAFF